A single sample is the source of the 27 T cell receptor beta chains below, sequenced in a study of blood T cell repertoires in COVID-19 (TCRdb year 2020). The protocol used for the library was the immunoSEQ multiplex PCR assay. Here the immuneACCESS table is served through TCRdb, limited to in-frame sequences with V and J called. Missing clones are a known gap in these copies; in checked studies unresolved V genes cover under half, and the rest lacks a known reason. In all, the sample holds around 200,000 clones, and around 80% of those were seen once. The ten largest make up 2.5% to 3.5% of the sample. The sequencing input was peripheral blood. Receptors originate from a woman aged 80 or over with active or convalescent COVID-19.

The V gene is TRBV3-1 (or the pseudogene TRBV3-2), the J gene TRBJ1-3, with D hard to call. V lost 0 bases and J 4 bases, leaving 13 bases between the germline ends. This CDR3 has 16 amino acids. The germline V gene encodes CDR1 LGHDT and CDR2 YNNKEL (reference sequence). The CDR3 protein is CASSQEGGWSGNTIYF. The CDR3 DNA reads TGTGCCAGCAGCCAAGAGGGCGGGTGGTCCGGAAACACCATATATTTT.

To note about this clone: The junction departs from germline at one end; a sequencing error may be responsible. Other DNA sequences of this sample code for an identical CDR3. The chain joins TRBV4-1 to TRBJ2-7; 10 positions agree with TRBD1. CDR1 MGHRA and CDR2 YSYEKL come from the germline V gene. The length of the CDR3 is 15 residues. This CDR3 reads CASSQGGQGTYEQYF. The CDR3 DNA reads TGCGCCAGCAGCCAAGGGGGACAGGGGACCTATGAGCAGTACTTC.

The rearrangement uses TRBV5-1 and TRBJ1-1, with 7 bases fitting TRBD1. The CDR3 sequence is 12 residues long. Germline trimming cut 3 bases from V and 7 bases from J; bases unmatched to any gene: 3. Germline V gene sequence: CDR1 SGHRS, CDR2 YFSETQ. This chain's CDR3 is CASSSQGVEAFF. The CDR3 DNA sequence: TGCGCCAGCAGCTCCCAGGGGGTTGAAGCTTTCTTT. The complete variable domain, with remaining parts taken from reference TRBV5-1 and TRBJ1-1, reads KAGVTQTPRYLIKTRGQQVTLSCSPISGHRSVSWYQQTPGQGLQFLFEYFSETQRNKGNFPGRFSGRQFSNSRSEMNVSTLELGDSALYLCASSSQGVEAFFGQGTRLTVV.

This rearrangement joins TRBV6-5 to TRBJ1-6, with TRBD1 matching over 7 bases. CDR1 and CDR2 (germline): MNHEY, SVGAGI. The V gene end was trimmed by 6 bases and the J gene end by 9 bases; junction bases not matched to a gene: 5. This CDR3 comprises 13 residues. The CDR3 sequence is CASSDRVGSPLHF. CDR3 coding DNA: TGTGCCAGCAGCGACAGGGTTGGTTCACCCCTCCACTTT.

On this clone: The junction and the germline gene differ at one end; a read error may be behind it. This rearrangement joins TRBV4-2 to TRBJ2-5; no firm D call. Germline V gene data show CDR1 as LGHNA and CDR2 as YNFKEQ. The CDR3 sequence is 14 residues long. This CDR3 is CASSQGGAEETQYF. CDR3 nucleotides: TGTGCCAGCAGTCAAGGTGGTGCGGAAGAGACCCAGTACTTC.

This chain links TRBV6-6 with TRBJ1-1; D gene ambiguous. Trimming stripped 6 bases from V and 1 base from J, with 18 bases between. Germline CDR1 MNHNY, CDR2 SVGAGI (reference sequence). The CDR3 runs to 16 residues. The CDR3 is CASSPDYLGRNTEAFF. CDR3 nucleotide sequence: TGTGCCAGCAGCCCGGACTATCTGGGCAGGAACACTGAAGCTTTCTTT.

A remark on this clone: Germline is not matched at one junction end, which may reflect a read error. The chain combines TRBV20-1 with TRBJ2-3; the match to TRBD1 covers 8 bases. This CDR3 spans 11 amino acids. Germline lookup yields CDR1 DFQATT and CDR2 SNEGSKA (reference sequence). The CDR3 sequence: CSESGTGTQYF. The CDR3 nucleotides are TGCAGTGAATCCGGGACAGGTACGCAGTATTTT.

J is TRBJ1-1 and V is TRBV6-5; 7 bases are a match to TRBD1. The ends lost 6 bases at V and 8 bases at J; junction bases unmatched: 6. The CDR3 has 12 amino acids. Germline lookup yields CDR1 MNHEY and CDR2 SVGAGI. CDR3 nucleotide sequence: TGTGCCAGCAGCCGGACAGGCGGGGAAGCTTTCTTT. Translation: CASSRTGGEAFF.

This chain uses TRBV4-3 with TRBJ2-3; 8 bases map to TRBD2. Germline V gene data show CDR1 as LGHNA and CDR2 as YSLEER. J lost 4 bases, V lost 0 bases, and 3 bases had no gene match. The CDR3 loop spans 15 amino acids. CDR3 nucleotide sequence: TGCGCCAGCAGCCAAGAAACTAGCGGCCCAGATACGCAGTATTTT. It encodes CASSQETSGPDTQYF.

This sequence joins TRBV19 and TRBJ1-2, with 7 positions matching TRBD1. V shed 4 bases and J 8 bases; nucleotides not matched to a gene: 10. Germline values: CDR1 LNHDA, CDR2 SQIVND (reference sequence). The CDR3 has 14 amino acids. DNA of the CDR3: TGTGCCAGTAGTAAGACCAGACAGGGTGGAGGCTACACCTTC. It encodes CASSKTRQGGGYTF.

CDR3 DNA: TGTGCCAGCAGTCCAGTTTCTGGGGCCAAAATCCAAGAGACCCAGTACTTC. Amino acids: CASSPVSGAKIQETQYF. The rearrangement joins TRBV28 to TRBJ2-5; possibly TRBD1 for D (5 bases). Germline V gene data show CDR1 as MDHEN and CDR2 as SYDVKM. The length of the CDR3 is 17 residues. The V and J ends lost 5 bases and 1 base respectively, with 20 bases between them.

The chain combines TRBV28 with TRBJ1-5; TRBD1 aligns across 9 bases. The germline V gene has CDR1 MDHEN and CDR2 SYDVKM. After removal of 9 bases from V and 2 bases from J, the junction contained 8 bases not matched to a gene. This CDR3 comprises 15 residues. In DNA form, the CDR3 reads TGTGCCAGTCAGACAGGGGGGGTGGGCAATCAGCCCCAGCATTTT. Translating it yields CASQTGGVGNQPQHF. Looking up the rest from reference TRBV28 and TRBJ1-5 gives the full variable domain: DVKVTQSSRYLVKRTGEKVFLECVQDMDHENMFWYRQDPGLGLRLIYFSYDVKMKEKGDIPEGYSVSREKKERFSLILESASTNQTSMYLCASQTGGVGNQPQHFGDGTRLSIL.

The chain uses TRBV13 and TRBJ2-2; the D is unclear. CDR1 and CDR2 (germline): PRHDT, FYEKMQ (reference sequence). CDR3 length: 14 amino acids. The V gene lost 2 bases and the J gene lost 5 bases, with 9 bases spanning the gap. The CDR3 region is CASSLFQLTGELFF. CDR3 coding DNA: TGTGCCAGCAGCTTATTCCAGTTAACCGGGGAGCTGTTTTTT.

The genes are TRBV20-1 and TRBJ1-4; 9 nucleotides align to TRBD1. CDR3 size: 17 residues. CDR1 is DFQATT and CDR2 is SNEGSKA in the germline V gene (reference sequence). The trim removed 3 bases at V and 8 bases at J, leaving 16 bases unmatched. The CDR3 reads CSASRGLLGQGPEKLFF. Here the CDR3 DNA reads TGCAGTGCTAGTAGGGGATTGTTGGGACAGGGACCCGAAAAACTGTTTTTT.

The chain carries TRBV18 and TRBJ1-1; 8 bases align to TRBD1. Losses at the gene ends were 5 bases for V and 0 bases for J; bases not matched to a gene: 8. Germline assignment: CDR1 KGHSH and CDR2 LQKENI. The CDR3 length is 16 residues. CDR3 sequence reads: CASSAGTGRMNTEAFF. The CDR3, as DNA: TGTGCCAGCTCAGCGGGGACAGGTAGAATGAACACTGAAGCTTTCTTT. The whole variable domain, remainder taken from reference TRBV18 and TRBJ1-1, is NAGVMQNPRHLVRRRGQEARLRCSPMKGHSHVYWYRQLPEEGLKFMVYLQKENIIDESGMPKERFSAEFPKEGPSILRIQQVVRGDSAAYFCASSAGTGRMNTEAFFGQGTRLTVV.

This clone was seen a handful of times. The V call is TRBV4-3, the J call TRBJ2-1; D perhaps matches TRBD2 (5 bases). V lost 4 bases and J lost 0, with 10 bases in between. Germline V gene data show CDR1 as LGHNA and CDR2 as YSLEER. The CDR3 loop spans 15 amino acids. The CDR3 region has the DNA TGCGCCAGCAGCCTCGGACTTGGCTCCTACAATGAGCAGTTCTTC. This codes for CASSLGLGSYNEQFF.

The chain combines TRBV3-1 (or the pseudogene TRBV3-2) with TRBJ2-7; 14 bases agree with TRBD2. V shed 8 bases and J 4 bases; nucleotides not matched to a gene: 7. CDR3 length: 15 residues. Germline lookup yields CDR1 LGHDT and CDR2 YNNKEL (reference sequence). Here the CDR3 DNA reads TGTGCCAGCTCTAGGACTAGCGGGGGGCAGTACGAGCAGTACTTC. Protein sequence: CASSRTSGGQYEQYF.

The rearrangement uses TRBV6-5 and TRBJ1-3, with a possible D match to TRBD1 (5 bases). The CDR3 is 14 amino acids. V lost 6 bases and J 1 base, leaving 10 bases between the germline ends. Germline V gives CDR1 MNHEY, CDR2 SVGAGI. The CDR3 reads CASRSQASGNTIYF. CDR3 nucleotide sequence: TGTGCCAGCAGATCACAGGCTTCTGGAAACACCATATATTTT.

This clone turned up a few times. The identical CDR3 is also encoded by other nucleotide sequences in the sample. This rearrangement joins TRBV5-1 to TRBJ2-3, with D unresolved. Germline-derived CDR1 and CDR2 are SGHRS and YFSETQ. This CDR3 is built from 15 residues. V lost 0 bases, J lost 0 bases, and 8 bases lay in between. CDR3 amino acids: CASSLGGRSTDTQYF. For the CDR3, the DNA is TGCGCCAGCAGCTTGGGTGGCCGTAGCACAGATACGCAGTATTTT.

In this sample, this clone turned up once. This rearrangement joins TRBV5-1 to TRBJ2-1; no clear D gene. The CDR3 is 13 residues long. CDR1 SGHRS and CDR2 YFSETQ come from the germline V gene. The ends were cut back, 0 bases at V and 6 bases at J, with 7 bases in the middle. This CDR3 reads CASSLDVSNEQFF. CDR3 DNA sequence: TGCGCCAGCAGCTTGGATGTCTCCAATGAGCAGTTCTTC.

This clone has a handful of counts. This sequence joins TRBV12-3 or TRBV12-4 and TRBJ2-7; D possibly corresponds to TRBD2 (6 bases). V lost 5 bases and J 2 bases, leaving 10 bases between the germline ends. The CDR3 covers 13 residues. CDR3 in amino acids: CASSEGRPYEQYF. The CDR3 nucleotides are TGTGCCAGCAGTGAGGGGAGGCCCTACGAGCAGTACTTC.

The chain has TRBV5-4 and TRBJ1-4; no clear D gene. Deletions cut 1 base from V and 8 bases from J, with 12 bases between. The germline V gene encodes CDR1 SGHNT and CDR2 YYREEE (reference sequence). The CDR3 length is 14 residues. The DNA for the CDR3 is TGTGCCAGCAGCTTGCCCGGGGAGGACGAAAAACTGTTTTTT. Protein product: CASSLPGEDEKLFF. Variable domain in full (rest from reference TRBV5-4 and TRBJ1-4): ETGVTQSPTHLIKTRGQQVTLRCSSQSGHNTVSWYQQALGQGPQFIFQYYREEENGRGNFPPRFSGLQFPNYSSELNVNALELDDSALYLCASSLPGEDEKLFFGSGTQLSVL.

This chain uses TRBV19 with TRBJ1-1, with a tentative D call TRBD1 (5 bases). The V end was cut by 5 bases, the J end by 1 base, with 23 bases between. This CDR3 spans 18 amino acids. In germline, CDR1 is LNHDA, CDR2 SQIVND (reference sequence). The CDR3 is CASSVKMQGHRRNTEAFF. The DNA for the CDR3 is TGTGCCAGTAGTGTCAAGATGCAGGGTCACAGACGGAACACTGAAGCTTTCTTT.

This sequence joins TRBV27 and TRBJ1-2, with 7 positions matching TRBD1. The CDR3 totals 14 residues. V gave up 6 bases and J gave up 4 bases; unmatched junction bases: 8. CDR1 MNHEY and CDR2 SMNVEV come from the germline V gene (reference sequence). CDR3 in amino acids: CASSPGQEVYGYTF. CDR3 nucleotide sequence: TGTGCCAGCAGCCCCGGACAGGAGGTCTATGGCTACACCTTC.

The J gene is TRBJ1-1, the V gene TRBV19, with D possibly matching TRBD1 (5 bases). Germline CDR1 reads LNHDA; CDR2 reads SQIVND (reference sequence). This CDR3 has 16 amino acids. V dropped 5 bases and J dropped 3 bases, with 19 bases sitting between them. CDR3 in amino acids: CASSSRGATGDTEAFF. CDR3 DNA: TGTGCCAGTAGTTCCCGCGGGGCCACGGGGGACACTGAAGCTTTCTTT.

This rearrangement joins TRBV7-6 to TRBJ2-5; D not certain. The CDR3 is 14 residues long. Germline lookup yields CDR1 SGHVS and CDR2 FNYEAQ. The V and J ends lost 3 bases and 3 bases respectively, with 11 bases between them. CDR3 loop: CASSFVNLEETQYF. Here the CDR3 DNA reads TGTGCCAGCAGCTTTGTAAATCTTGAAGAGACCCAGTACTTC.

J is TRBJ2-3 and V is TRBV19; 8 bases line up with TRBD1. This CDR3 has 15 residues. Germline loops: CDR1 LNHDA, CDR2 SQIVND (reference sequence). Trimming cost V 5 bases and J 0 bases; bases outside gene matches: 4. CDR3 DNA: TGTGCCAGTAGTCGGACAGGGTTTAGCACAGATACGCAGTATTTT. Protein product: CASSRTGFSTDTQYF.